This T cell receptor beta chain appears in the sequencing data of a study of blood T cell repertoires in COVID-19 (TCRdb year 2020). Turning to the overall study: Samples covering the acute and convalescent phases of COVID-19 were provided by collaborators in the United States, Italy and Spain. The prospective study material was composed of cDNA or gDNA derived from T cells, B-cell-depleted T cells, or PBMCs. A freely available public database, intended as a resource for researchers studying the immune response to SARS-CoV-2, is where the repertoires were released. Where HLA class I and class II types were available, the types were taken from metadata supplied by the sample provider, not from assay-based typing. The dataset comprised deeply sampled blood TCRbeta repertoires from subjects exposed to, actively infected with, or recovered from COVID-19. The samples were drawn from the first 160 participants of the ongoing ImmuneRACE study and from more than 1,000 subjects provided by 6 global collaborators. A de-identified subject ID, COVID-19 status, age in years and sex were almost always included in the sample metadata. Overall study outcomes, separate from this receptor: The amount of clinical and demographic metadata varied by source and participant and was provided uncurated.

Each collaborating institution followed its own protocols to collect whole blood in K2EDTA tubes. Collaborator samples were shipped for TCRbeta analysis as frozen whole blood, isolated PBMCs, or DNA extracted from either sample type. According to the germline V gene (reference sequence), CDR1 reads SEHNR and CDR2 reads FQNEAQ. V is reduced by 5 bases and J by 3 bases, leaving a spacing of 20 bases between them. There are 17 amino acids in the CDR3, from cysteine to phenylalanine inclusive. Of the read, only the CDR3 DNA is kept; its 51 bases are in frame from base 1. TCRbeta CDR3 regions were amplified from genomic DNA using the immunoSEQ Assay, a bias-controlled multiplex PCR. The published analysis was carried out like this. Nucleated cell counts per sample were estimated from amplification of reference gene primers within the assay. Sequence reads were collapsed and filtered to measure the absolute abundance of every unique TCRbeta CDR3 rearrangement. For each sample, productive Simpson clonality was calculated as the square root of Simpson's diversity index over productive rearrangements. What TCRdb holds here is the immuneACCESS table cut down to in-frame rearrangements. Part of the clones is not present; checked against another copy, under half of the missing clones reflect an unresolved V gene, and the others are unexplained. V and J calls and clone size are those listed in that table; D and trimming were worked out from the DNA. The sample table lists about half a million clones, approximately 85% of them with a count of one. The top ten constitute roughly 3.1% of the sample.

Of note for this clone: Its cognate antigen has yet to be identified. Base qualities are not provided; no much larger clone lies one nucleotide away.

The sequenced sample was peripheral blood. Recombination connected TRBV7-9 to TRBJ1-5; no D gene is confidently identified. The sequence came from a human donor in a cohort sampled during active COVID-19. Read as DNA, the sequence is TGTGCCAGCAGCCACACAACCGGGTCCGGGATCAATCAGCCCCAGCATTTT. The translation is CASSHTTGSGINQPQHF.